This TCR beta chain was recovered during a study of T cell repertoires in cytomegalovirus infection. The overall study: Matching HLA type, along with CMV infection, was indicated by public TCR beta signatures. Findings and limits, study-wide: The cumulative frequency of public TCR beta families distinguished individuals who carried CMV together with the relevant HLA. Dominating the ex vivo response were TCR beta clonotypes that were CMV-specific and HLA-C-restricted.

MiXCR was run by TCRdb on the reads, yielding one entry per CDR3 protein. The profile shows a few hundred thousand distinct CDR3 sequences, about a sixth of them singletons. Germline CDR1 reads DFQATT; CDR2 reads SNEGSKA (reference sequence). V gave up 0 bases and J gave up 0 bases; unmatched junction bases: 7. The CDR3 sequence is 16 residues long. On this clonotype itself: Its antigen remains unidentified.

The sequence came from a human donor in good health (CMV status not recorded). Some clones in this sample may be carry-over from other donors' samples. The chain recombines TRBV20-1 with TRBJ1-1; TRBD1 matches 7 bases. Sequencing was performed on PBMCs. The CDR3 sequence: CSARDPRGAVNTEAFF. The CDR3 bases are TGCAGTGCTAGAGATCCCAGGGGGGCTGTGAACACTGAAGCTTTCTTT.